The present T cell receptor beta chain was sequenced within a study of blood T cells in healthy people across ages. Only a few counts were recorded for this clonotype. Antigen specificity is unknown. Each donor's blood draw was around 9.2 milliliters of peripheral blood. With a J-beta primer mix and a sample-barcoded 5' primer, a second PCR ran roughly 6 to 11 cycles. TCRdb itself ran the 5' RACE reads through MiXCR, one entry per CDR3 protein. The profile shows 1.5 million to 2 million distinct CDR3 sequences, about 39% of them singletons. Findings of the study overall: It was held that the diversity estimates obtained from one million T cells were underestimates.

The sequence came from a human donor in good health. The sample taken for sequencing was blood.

This chain's CDR3 is CASSFETGGLNTGELFF. The DNA of the CDR3 is TGTGCCAGCAGTTTTGAGACAGGGGGTTTGAACACCGGGGAGCTGTTTTTT. The chain links TRBV6-2 or TRBV6-3 to TRBJ2-2, with 9 bases aligning to TRBD1. The germline CDR1 and CDR2 sequences are MNHEY and SVGEGT. Unmatched junction bases numbered 7, after V lost 4 bases and J lost 1 base. The CDR3 length is 17 residues.